These 10 T cell receptor beta chains were all obtained from the same sample, sequenced in a study of blood T cell repertoires in COVID-19. Profiled with immunoSEQ multiplex PCR; TCRdb holds only in-frame clones, not every one. The sample lists 70,000 or so clones, roughly 77% occurring once. Sequenced sample: peripheral blood. These receptors all come from a human donor in a cohort sampled during active COVID-19.

The genes are TRBV2 and TRBJ1-2, with 7 bases fitting TRBD1. This CDR3 region has 14 residues. The V segment lost 7 bases and the J segment 4 bases; nucleotides outside the gene matches: 9. The V gene's germline CDR1 is SNHLY and CDR2 FYNNEI. This CDR3 reads CASTRDRNSYGYTF. The CDR3 region has the DNA TGTGCCAGCACTCGGGACAGAAATAGCTATGGCTACACCTTC.

This clone was seen a few times. The chain employs TRBV28 and TRBJ1-6; D gene unclear. V lost 5 bases and J lost 2, with 10 bases in between. The CDR3 runs to 15 residues. Per the germline V gene, CDR1 is MDHEN and CDR2 is SYDVKM. The CDR3 nucleotides read TGTGCCAGCAGTAGTAGACAAACCTATAATTCACCCCTCCACTTT. It yields the protein CASSSRQTYNSPLHF.

The chain couples TRBV4-1 to TRBJ2-1; 7 bases are a match to TRBD1. Germline V gene sequence: CDR1 MGHRA, CDR2 YSYEKL. There are 17 residues in the CDR3. V dropped 3 bases and J dropped 4; count of bases not matched to a gene: 12. The DNA of the CDR3 is TGCGCCAGCAGCCAGGGTCCAGGGGGTGAATGGTACAATGAGCAGTTCTTC. Translated: CASSQGPGGEWYNEQFF.

The gene calls are TRBV7-8 and TRBJ2-4; D call uncertain. The CDR3 contains 16 residues. Deletions cut 5 bases from V and 1 base from J, with 15 bases between. CDR1 and CDR2 from the germline V gene are SGHVS and FQNEAQ. The CDR3 region has the DNA TGTGCCAGCAGCCCATACGGAGTCGGGGCCAAAAACATTCAGTACTTC. Its protein product is CASSPYGVGAKNIQYF. Using reference TRBV7-8 and TRBJ2-4 for the parts outside the CDR3, the full variable domain is GAGVSQSPRYKVAKRGQDVALRCDPISGHVSLFWYQQALGQGPEFLTYFQNEAQLDKSGLPSDRFFAERPEGSVSTLKIQRTQQEDSAVYLCASSPYGVGAKNIQYFGAGTRLSVL.

The CDR3 sequence: CASSESRQGSTEAFF. The CDR3, as DNA: TGTGCCAGCAGTGAATCAAGACAGGGCTCCACTGAAGCTTTCTTT. The V call is TRBV2, the J call TRBJ1-1; TRBD1 aligns across 7 bases. The CDR3 spans 15 residues. V lost 2 bases to trimming and J lost 4 bases; unmatched junction nucleotides: 7. Germline CDR1 SNHLY, CDR2 FYNNEI. The complete variable domain, with remaining parts taken from reference TRBV2 and TRBJ1-1, reads EPEVTQTPSHQVTQMGQEVILRCVPISNHLYFYWYRQILGQKVEFLVSFYNNEISEKSEIFDDQFSVERPDGSNFTLKIRSTKLEDSAMYFCASSESRQGSTEAFFGQGTRLTVV.

The V call is TRBV20-1, the J call TRBJ2-7; maybe TRBD2 (5 bases). The length of the CDR3 is 14 residues. Germline V gene lookup returns CDR1 DFQATT and CDR2 SNEGSKA (reference sequence). With 3 bases removed from V and 3 bases from J, the gap between germline ends came to 15 bases. The CDR3 here is CSASLVAQSYEQYF. The DNA for the CDR3 is TGCAGTGCTAGTCTAGTAGCGCAGAGCTACGAGCAGTACTTC.

V and J are TRBV7-8 and TRBJ2-3, with TRBD2 matching 7 bases. Trimming at V came to 7 bases and at J to 4 bases, leaving 11 bases not matched to a gene. Germline loops: CDR1 SGHVS, CDR2 FQNEAQ. The CDR3 contains 15 residues. The CDR3 DNA is TGTGCCAGCACCAACCTTAGGACTAGATCAGATACGCAGTATTTT. Protein: CASTNLRTRSDTQYF.

The rearrangement uses TRBV7-6 and TRBJ2-7, with a weak D call TRBD2 (6 bases). Germline values: CDR1 SGHVS, CDR2 FNYEAQ. This CDR3 is built from 15 residues. Deletions cut 1 base from V and 2 bases from J, with 12 bases between. In DNA, the CDR3 is TGTGCCAGCAGCTTAGTGGGAGGAGGGACCTACGAGCAGTACTTC. Amino acid sequence: CASSLVGGGTYEQYF.

This sequence joins TRBV6-4 and TRBJ2-3; 9 nucleotides agree with TRBD2. The CDR3 consists of 14 residues. Trimming cost V 6 bases and J 1 base; bases outside gene matches: 2. Germline assignment: CDR1 MRHNA and CDR2 SNTAGT. The DNA of the CDR3 is TGTGCCAGCAGCCGGACTAGCGGCACAGATACGCAGTATTTT. It yields the protein CASSRTSGTDTQYF.

This clone was picked up many times. The chain combines TRBV4-1 with TRBJ2-7; possible D gene TRBD2, 6 bases. The V and J ends lost 4 bases and 6 bases respectively, with 19 bases between them. This CDR3 contains 15 residues. Germline V gene data show CDR1 as MGHRA and CDR2 as YSYEKL. The CDR3 reads CASSLSPTSLREQYF. The CDR3 bases are TGCGCCAGCAGCCTAAGCCCGACTAGTCTCCGCGAGCAGTACTTC.